The clone carrying this T cell receptor beta chain appeared a few times. Its antigen is currently unknown. This entry comes from a study of beta chain features in type 1 diabetes. Study-wide results and caveats: For TCRB rearrangement, an influence of HLA type remained unresolved here.

Expressed TCRB transcripts were sequenced because the entire RNA isolate underwent reverse transcription. Profiling relied on immunoSEQ multiplex PCR, and the TCRdb table lists in-frame clones only, not all of them. The repertoire has around 170,000 clones, approximately 9.1% of them found once; the top ten carry 2% to 2.5%. J gave up 4 bases and V 5 bases, and 12 bases lay outside the gene matches. The CDR3 length is 17 residues. Germline CDR1 reads SGHAT; CDR2 reads FQDESV (reference sequence). Material: central memory CD4+ T cells from blood. The rearrangement uses TRBV11-1 and TRBJ2-1; 9 bases align to TRBD2. The sequence was collected from a young woman in good health. The DNA for the CDR3 is TGTGCCAGCAGCACCCGATCCAGCGGGGGGTCATACAATGAGCAGTTCTTC. This gives the protein CASSTRSSGGSYNEQFF.